This TCR beta chain was recorded in a study of metastatic and nonmetastatic thyroid tumors. Using MiXCR, TCRdb reanalyzed the PCR reads. The sample contains tens of thousands of clones, about 12% of which appear only once. Germline V gives CDR1 MDHEN, CDR2 SYDVKM. The CDR3 consists of 11 residues. Trimming took off 4 bases at V and 6 bases at J, with 4 bases between the two ends. There were no patients who had received any treatment before thyroid surgery. By share, this clone ranks as medium-sized. This TCR was recovered from a female donor with papillary thyroid cancer or a benign thyroid nodule (not recorded which). Some clones in this sample may be carry-over from other donors' samples. Specimen: blood. V gene TRBV28 combines with J gene TRBJ1-5; D is uncertain. Here the CDR3 reads CASSYGQPQHF. CDR3 coding DNA: TGTGCCAGCAGTTATGGTCAGCCCCAGCATTTT.